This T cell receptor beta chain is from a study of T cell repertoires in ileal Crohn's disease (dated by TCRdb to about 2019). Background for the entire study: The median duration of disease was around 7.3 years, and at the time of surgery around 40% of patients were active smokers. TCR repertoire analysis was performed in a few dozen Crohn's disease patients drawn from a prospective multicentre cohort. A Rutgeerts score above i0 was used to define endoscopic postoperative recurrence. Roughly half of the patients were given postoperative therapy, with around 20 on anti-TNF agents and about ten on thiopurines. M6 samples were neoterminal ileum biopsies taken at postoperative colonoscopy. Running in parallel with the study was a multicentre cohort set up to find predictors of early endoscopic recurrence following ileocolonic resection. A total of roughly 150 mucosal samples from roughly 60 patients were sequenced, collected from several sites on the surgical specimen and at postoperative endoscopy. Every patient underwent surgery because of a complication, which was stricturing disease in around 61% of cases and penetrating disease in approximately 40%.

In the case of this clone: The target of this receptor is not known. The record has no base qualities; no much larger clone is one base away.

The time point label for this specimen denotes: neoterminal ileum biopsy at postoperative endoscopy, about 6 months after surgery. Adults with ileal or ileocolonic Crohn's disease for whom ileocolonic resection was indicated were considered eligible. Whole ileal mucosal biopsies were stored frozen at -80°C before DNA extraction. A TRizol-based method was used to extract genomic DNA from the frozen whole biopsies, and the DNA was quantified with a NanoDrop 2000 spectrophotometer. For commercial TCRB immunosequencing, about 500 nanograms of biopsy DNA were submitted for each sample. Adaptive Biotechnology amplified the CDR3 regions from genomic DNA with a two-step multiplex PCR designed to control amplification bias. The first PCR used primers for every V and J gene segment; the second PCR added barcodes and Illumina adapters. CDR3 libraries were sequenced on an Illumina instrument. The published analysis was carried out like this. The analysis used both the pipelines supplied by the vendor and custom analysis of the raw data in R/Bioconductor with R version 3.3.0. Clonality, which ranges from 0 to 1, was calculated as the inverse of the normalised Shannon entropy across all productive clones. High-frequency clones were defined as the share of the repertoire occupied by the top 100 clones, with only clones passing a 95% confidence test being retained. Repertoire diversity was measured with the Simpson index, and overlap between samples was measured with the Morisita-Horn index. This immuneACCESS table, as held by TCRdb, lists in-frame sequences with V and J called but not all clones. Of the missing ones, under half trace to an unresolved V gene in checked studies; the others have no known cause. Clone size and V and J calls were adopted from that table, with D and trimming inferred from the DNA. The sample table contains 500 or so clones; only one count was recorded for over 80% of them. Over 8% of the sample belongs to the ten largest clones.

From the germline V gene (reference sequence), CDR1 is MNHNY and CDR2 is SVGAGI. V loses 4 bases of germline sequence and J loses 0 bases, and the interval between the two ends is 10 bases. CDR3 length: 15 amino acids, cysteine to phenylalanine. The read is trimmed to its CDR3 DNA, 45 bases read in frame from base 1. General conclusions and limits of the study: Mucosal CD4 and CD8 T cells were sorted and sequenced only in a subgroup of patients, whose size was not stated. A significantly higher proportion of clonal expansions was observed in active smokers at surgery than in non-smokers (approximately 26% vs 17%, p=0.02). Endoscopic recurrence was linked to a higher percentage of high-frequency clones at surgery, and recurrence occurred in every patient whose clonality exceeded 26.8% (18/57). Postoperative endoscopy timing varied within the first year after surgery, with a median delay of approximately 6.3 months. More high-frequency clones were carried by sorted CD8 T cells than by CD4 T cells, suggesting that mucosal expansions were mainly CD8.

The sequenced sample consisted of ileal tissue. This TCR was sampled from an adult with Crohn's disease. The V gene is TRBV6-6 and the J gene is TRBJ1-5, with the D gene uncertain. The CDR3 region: CASSWGKGSNQPQHF. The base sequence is TGTGCCAGCAGTTGGGGAAAGGGTAGCAATCAGCCCCAGCATTTT.